The 11 T cell receptor beta chains listed next were all sequenced from one sample in a study of cytomegalovirus exposure and HLA in healthy donors. Primers: 60 Vbeta forward and 13 Jbeta reverse. This table comes from immunoSEQ multiplex PCR, and its TCRdb copy is limited to in-frame clones, with some not included. The sample has about 77,000 clones, about 73% seen once. The sequencing sample was made of PBMCs. These receptors came from a man in his forties in good health and CMV-seronegative.

This chain joins TRBV9 and TRBJ2-7; perhaps TRBD1 as D (6 bases). Germline V gene sequence: CDR1 SGDLS, CDR2 YYNGEE. Trimming shortened V by 0 bases and J by 5 bases, and 18 bases separated the two germline ends. The CDR3 has 16 residues. For the CDR3, the DNA is TGTGCCAGCAGCGTAGGAGGGGCAGGGGTAGAGCACGAGCAGTACTTC. It codes for CASSVGGAGVEHEQYF.

J is TRBJ1-5 and V is TRBV28; 7 bases line up with TRBD1. Losses at the gene ends were 3 bases for V and 4 bases for J; bases not matched to a gene: 3. Per germline, CDR1 MDHEN and CDR2 SYDVKM. The CDR3 contains 14 residues. The CDR3 region has the DNA TGTGCCAGCAGTTTGGGACAGATTAATCAGCCCCAGCATTTT. Translated, it gives CASSLGQINQPQHF.

This chain connects TRBV7-2 to TRBJ2-1; 8 bases line up with TRBD2. The CDR3 is made up of 15 amino acids. V shed 5 bases and J 4 bases; nucleotides not matched to a gene: 7. The germline V gene has CDR1 SGHTA and CDR2 FQGNSA. The CDR3 bases are TGTGCCAGCAGCCGAAGCGGGGGAGTTTACAATGAGCAGTTCTTC. Protein product: CASSRSGGVYNEQFF.

The CDR3 nucleotides read TGTGCCAGTAGTATAGGCCAGACAGGGAACACTGAAGCTTTCTTT. Protein product: CASSIGQTGNTEAFF. The chain is built from TRBV19 and TRBJ1-1; maybe TRBD1 (6 bases). This CDR3 is built from 15 residues. The germline gives CDR1 LNHDA, CDR2 SQIVND (reference sequence). V shed 1 base and J shed 1 base, with 10 bases lying between them.

The V and J genes are TRBV30 and TRBJ2-7; D possibly corresponds to TRBD1 (6 bases). In germline, CDR1 is GTSNPN, CDR2 SVGIG (reference sequence). This CDR3 spans 13 amino acids. V lost 2 bases to trimming and J lost 3 bases, with 11 bases between them. CDR3 sequence (DNA): TGTGCCTGGAGTCGGACAGCCGGCTACGAGCAGTACTTC. Translating gives CAWSRTAGYEQYF.

The chain links TRBV5-6 to TRBJ2-5, with D possibly TRBD2 on 7 matching bases. The V gene's germline CDR1 is SGHDT and CDR2 YYEEEE. This CDR3 is 13 amino acids long. Deletions cut 5 bases from V and 5 bases from J, with 13 bases between. The DNA for the CDR3 is TGTGCCAGCAGAGGGGGGGGATGGGAGACCCAGTACTTC. It codes for CASRGGGWETQYF.

This rearrangement joins TRBV28 to TRBJ2-2; 13 bases are a match to TRBD2. The junction had 5 bases not matched to a gene; V was cut back by 6 bases and J by 4 bases. The CDR3 has 16 residues. Germline CDR1 is MDHEN and CDR2 is SYDVKM. This chain's CDR3 is CASRVTSGRGTGELFF. The CDR3 coding sequence is TGTGCCAGCAGGGTAACTAGCGGGAGGGGCACCGGGGAGCTGTTTTTT.

This sequence joins TRBV19 and TRBJ1-5, with a weak D call TRBD1 (5 bases). Trimming shortened V by 2 bases and J by 4 bases, and 9 bases separated the two germline ends. The CDR3 has 14 amino acids. Germline V gene lookup returns CDR1 LNHDA and CDR2 SQIVND (reference sequence). In nucleotides, the CDR3 is TGTGCCAGTAGTATAAGCAGGGAAAATCAGCCCCAGCATTTT. It translates to CASSISRENQPQHF.

This clone was detected only a few times. The V and J genes are TRBV11-3 and TRBJ2-1; D is perhaps TRBD1 (6 bases). Trimming stripped 8 bases from V and 5 bases from J, with 13 bases between. Germline CDR1 is SGHNT and CDR2 is YENEEA. The CDR3 covers 13 residues. CDR3 DNA: TGTGCCAGCTCAAGGACAGCTAACAATGAGCAGTTCTTC. Translation gives CASSRTANNEQFF.

The chain is built from TRBV5-4 and TRBJ2-6; D perhaps matches TRBD2 (6 bases). This CDR3 has 15 amino acids. Germline lookup yields CDR1 SGHNT and CDR2 YYREEE (reference sequence). V lost 4 bases to trimming and J lost 4 bases, with 12 bases between them. The CDR3 DNA reads as TGTGCCAGCAGCCTAAGCGGGCGAGGGGCCAACGTCCTGACTTTC. This encodes CASSLSGRGANVLTF.

This clone was observed a few times. The rearrangement joins TRBV5-6 to TRBJ2-3; no definite D call. This CDR3 region has 13 residues. Germline V lookup: CDR1 SGHDT, CDR2 YYEEEE. V was clipped by 3 bases and J by 6 bases, with 11 bases between them. CDR3 residues: CASSSRAADTQYF. The CDR3 DNA sequence: TGTGCCAGCAGCTCTAGAGCAGCGGATACGCAGTATTTT.